This passage covers 31 T cell receptor beta chains from one sample sequenced in a study of response to subunit inactivated influenza vaccine. TCRdb processed the RT-PCR reads anew with MiXCR; each CDR3 protein has one entry. The repertoire includes roughly 550,000 distinct CDR3 sequences, approximately 22% of them detected once, and approximately 3% sits in the top ten. These data were also reused for a study on T cells expressing NK-cell markers. As reported in that work: 5'RACE template switching built TCR beta cDNA with unique molecular identifiers.

The starting material was CD4+ T cells sorted from PBMCs, obtained 12 days after vaccination. All receptors come from a man in his forties or fifties who received an inactivated influenza vaccine.

The V call is TRBV7-2, the J call TRBJ2-3; D might be TRBD1 or TRBD2, each matching 5 bases. Germline V gives CDR1 SGHTA, CDR2 FQGNSA. Trimming removed 5 bases from V and 2 bases from J, with 8 bases in between. The CDR3 consists of 13 residues. DNA of the CDR3: TGTGCCAGCAGCCCCGGGACCACAGATACGCAGTATTTT. Its protein is CASSPGTTDTQYF.

This clonotype occurred a few times. This rearrangement joins TRBV11-2 to TRBJ2-1; no clear D gene. V was cut by 1 base and J by 2 bases, with 9 bases left in between. The CDR3 has 15 amino acids. Germline-derived CDR1 and CDR2 are SGHAT and FQNNGV. CDR3 amino acids: CASSLAQRPYNEQFF. For the CDR3, the DNA is TGTGCCAGCAGCTTAGCCCAGCGTCCCTACAATGAGCAGTTCTTC.

This clonotype occurred a few times. CDR3 bases: TGCGCCACCAAGGACTTGCGGGAGGGCCCCGAGCAGTTCTTC. It encodes CATKDLREGPEQFF. The chain couples TRBV5-1 to TRBJ2-1; 9 bases are a match to TRBD2. V lost 9 bases and J lost 10; bases outside the gene matches: 14. The germline V gene encodes CDR1 SGHRS and CDR2 YFSETQ. This CDR3 has 14 residues.

The chain combines TRBV20-1 with TRBJ2-1, with 10 bases lining up with TRBD2. V dropped 3 bases and J dropped 1; count of bases not matched to a gene: 3. Germline CDR1 is DFQATT and CDR2 is SNEGSKA (reference sequence). CDR3 length: 15 residues. CDR3 sequence reads: CSASVAGGSYNEQFF. CDR3 nucleotides: TGCAGTGCTAGTGTAGCGGGGGGATCCTACAATGAGCAGTTCTTC.

This chain connects TRBV20-1 to TRBJ2-4, with TRBD2 as a possible D gene (6 bases). Deletions cut 6 bases from V and 1 base from J, with 10 bases between. Germline CDR1 reads DFQATT; CDR2 reads SNEGSKA (reference sequence). The CDR3 extends over 13 amino acids. The DNA of the CDR3 is TGCAGTGCCTCGACTAGTGCCAAAAACATTCAGTACTTC. Translating it yields CSASTSAKNIQYF.

The V gene is TRBV29-1, the J gene TRBJ2-3; D not certain. Germline loops: CDR1 SQVTM, CDR2 ANQGSEA. The CDR3 runs 11 residues. Trimming took 8 bases from V and 0 from J, leaving 6 bases between them. CDR3 DNA: TGCAGCTCTAAGAGCACAGATACGCAGTATTTT. Its protein product is CSSKSTDTQYF.

This clonotype was recorded a few times. V usage is TRBV10-3 and J usage is TRBJ2-5; 7 bases line up with TRBD1. V was pared by 7 bases and J by 2 bases, with 7 bases of the junction left unmatched. This CDR3 is built from 14 residues. From germline, CDR1 is ENHRY and CDR2 SYGVKD. The CDR3 DNA sequence: TGTGCCATCAATGCCCAGGGGGTTCAAGAGACCCAGTACTTC. This codes for CAINAQGVQETQYF.

The chain carries TRBV7-8 and TRBJ1-6, with a tentative D call TRBD1 (6 bases). The CDR3 is 15 amino acids. Germline V lookup: CDR1 SGHVS, CDR2 FQNEAQ. Trimming shortened V by 5 bases and J by 9 bases, and 17 bases separated the two germline ends. The CDR3: CASSPRDTGGSPLHF. The CDR3, as DNA: TGTGCCAGCAGCCCGCGGGACACCGGGGGTTCACCCCTCCACTTT.

The chain is built from TRBV11-2 and TRBJ1-1; perhaps TRBD1 as D (6 bases). Trimming removed 0 bases at V and 4 bases at J, with 12 bases between. CDR1 SGHAT and CDR2 FQNNGV come from the germline V gene. This CDR3 contains 15 residues. In nucleotides, the CDR3 is TGTGCCAGCAGCTTAGATTCTAAGACAGGCACTGAAGCTTTCTTT. Protein: CASSLDSKTGTEAFF.

This clonotype has a count of ten or more. This chain connects TRBV25-1 to TRBJ2-3; D remains ambiguous. Germline loops: CDR1 MGHDK, CDR2 SYGVNS. The CDR3 length is 11 residues. V was shortened by 11 bases and J by 3 bases, with 9 bases between the two germline ends. The CDR3 sequence is CASALTDTQYF. The CDR3 DNA reads as TGTGCCTCAGCACTTACAGATACGCAGTATTTT.

This clonotype was seen repeatedly, ten times or more. The rearrangement joins TRBV14 to TRBJ2-2; D is undetermined. Trimming took off 1 base at V and 8 bases at J, with 2 bases between the two ends. CDR1 is SGHDN and CDR2 is FVKESK in the germline V gene. The CDR3 is made up of 11 amino acids. DNA of the CDR3: TGTGCCAGCAGCCAAGTTGGGGAGCTGTTTTTT. It yields the protein CASSQVGELFF.

In this sample, this clonotype turned up many times. The V and J genes are TRBV7-3 and TRBJ2-1, with D unclear. The CDR3 consists of 15 residues. Germline V lookup: CDR1 SGHTA, CDR2 FQGTGA. Deletions cut 1 base from V and 9 bases from J, with 16 bases between. CDR3 bases: TGTGCCAGCAGCTTAAGTGGCGATGCAGTTAGTGAGCAGTTCTTC. This gives the protein CASSLSGDAVSEQFF.

V is TRBV3-1 and J is TRBJ2-3; 8 bases line up with TRBD2. The CDR3 has 16 residues. Germline CDR1 and CDR2: LGHDT and YNNKEL (reference sequence). V dropped 2 bases and J dropped 2; count of bases not matched to a gene: 6. The CDR3 protein is CASSQRSGGPTDTQYF. CDR3 sequence (DNA): TGTGCCAGCAGCCAAAGAAGCGGGGGACCCACAGATACGCAGTATTTT.

CDR3 coding DNA: TGCAGTGCTAGGGACGGGACTAGCGGGCGCACCGGGGAGCTGTTTTTT. This encodes CSARDGTSGRTGELFF. V and J are TRBV20-1 and TRBJ2-2, with 12 bases matching TRBD2. This CDR3 has 16 residues. Germline V CDR1 and CDR2: DFQATT, SNEGSKA (reference sequence). The V and J ends lost 3 bases and 4 bases, in that order; junction bases with no gene match: 6.

This clonotype was observed a few times. V gene TRBV24-1 combines with J gene TRBJ2-4; D is uncertain. In germline, CDR1 is KGHDR, CDR2 SFDVKD. V was trimmed by 1 base and J by 5 bases, leaving 5 bases between them. This CDR3 spans 13 amino acids. CDR3 amino acids: CATSDFIQNIQYF. The DNA of the CDR3 is TGTGCCACCAGTGATTTTATCCAAAACATTCAGTACTTC.

This clonotype was counted between two and nine times. The chain couples TRBV28 to TRBJ2-7; D possibly corresponds to TRBD2 (5 bases). Per the germline V gene, CDR1 is MDHEN and CDR2 is SYDVKM. The V end was cut by 4 bases, the J end by 7 bases, with 11 bases between. CDR3 length: 12 amino acids. The CDR3 loop is CASSSGNREQYF. CDR3 nucleotides: TGTGCCAGCAGTTCCGGGAATAGGGAGCAGTACTTC.

This sequence joins TRBV7-2 and TRBJ2-1; tentatively, D is TRBD1 or TRBD2 (5 bases each). Trimming left V 5 bases short and J 8 bases short, with 22 bases between. The CDR3 length is 16 residues. Germline V lookup: CDR1 SGHTA, CDR2 FQGNSA. The CDR3 reads CASSRVPGPTGDEQFF. The CDR3 DNA is TGTGCCAGCAGCCGTGTTCCGGGACCAACCGGGGATGAGCAGTTCTTC. Supplemented by reference TRBV7-2 and TRBJ2-1, the full variable domain reads GAGVSQSPSNKVTEKGKDVELRCDPISGHTALYWYRQSLGQGLEFLIYFQGNSAPDKSGLPSDRFSAERTGGSVSTLTIQRTQQEDSAVYLCASSRVPGPTGDEQFFGPGTRLTVL.

The V and J genes are TRBV20-1 and TRBJ2-1, with 12 bases fitting TRBD1. CDR3 length: 13 amino acids. V lost 7 bases and J lost 8; bases outside the gene matches: 6. Per the germline V gene, CDR1 is DFQATT and CDR2 is SNEGSKA (reference sequence). The CDR3 region is CSVAGTGGHEQFF. The CDR3 region has the DNA TGCAGTGTCGCCGGGACAGGGGGCCATGAGCAGTTCTTC.

This clonotype was found a few times. The chain couples TRBV12-3 or TRBV12-4 to TRBJ1-6, with D unresolved. The CDR3 totals 12 residues. Deletions cut 5 bases from V and 13 bases from J, with 12 bases between. The CDR3 DNA follows: TGTGCCAGCAGTCCGGGCAGTCCTCCCCTCCACTTT. The encoded protein is CASSPGSPPLHF.

The chain combines TRBV7-8 with TRBJ2-1; D gene uncertain. Germline lookup yields CDR1 SGHVS and CDR2 FQNEAQ. V was shortened by 5 bases and J by 3 bases, with 14 bases between the two germline ends. The CDR3 has 15 amino acids. The CDR3 region has the DNA TGTGCCAGCAGCCCCGGCCGGCCGCACTACAATGAGCAGTTCTTC. Translating it yields CASSPGRPHYNEQFF.

The rearrangement uses TRBV19 and TRBJ2-5, with 8 bases that match TRBD2. The CDR3 totals 13 residues. Germline CDR1 and CDR2: LNHDA and SQIVND (reference sequence). Losses at the gene ends were 4 bases for V and 4 bases for J; bases not matched to a gene: 2. The CDR3 sequence is CASSKAGAETQYF. The CDR3 nucleotides are TGTGCCAGTAGTAAAGCGGGAGCAGAGACCCAGTACTTC.

This clonotype appeared a few times. J is TRBJ2-2 and V is TRBV6-6; no clear D gene. V was shortened by 3 bases and J by 6 bases, with 8 bases between the two germline ends. CDR3 length: 13 amino acids. The germline V gene encodes CDR1 MNHNY and CDR2 SVGAGI (reference sequence). The CDR3 sequence: CASSYRRSGELFF. As DNA, the CDR3 is TGTGCCAGCAGTTATAGAAGGTCCGGGGAGCTGTTTTTT.

About this clonotype itself: This likely comes from a read error, as the CDR3 has no conserved phenylalanine or tryptophan at its end. This sequence joins TRBV10-2 and TRBJ1-4; D call uncertain. The germline V gene has CDR1 WSHSY and CDR2 SAAADI. The CDR3 sequence is 13 residues long. V lost 4 bases and J 6 bases, leaving 9 bases between the germline ends. Here the CDR3 reads CASSVRRDEKLFS. CDR3 sequence (DNA): TGCGCCAGCAGTGTACGCCGGGATGAAAAACTGTTTTCT.

This sequence joins TRBV4-1 and TRBJ2-6; no firm D call. The V gene lost 0 bases and the J gene lost 5 bases, with 11 bases spanning the gap. The CDR3 loop spans 16 amino acids. CDR1 MGHRA and CDR2 YSYEKL come from the germline V gene. The CDR3 loop reads CASSQDLMDWANVLTF. CDR3 coding DNA: TGCGCCAGCAGCCAAGATTTAATGGATTGGGCCAACGTCCTGACTTTC.

The rearrangement links TRBV3-1 to TRBJ1-1, with 7 bases matching TRBD1. Unmatched junction bases numbered 7, after V lost 3 bases and J lost 3 bases. CDR3 length: 15 amino acids. Germline-derived CDR1 and CDR2 are LGHDT and YNNKEL (reference sequence). DNA of the CDR3: TGTGCCAGCAGCCAGCCGGGACAGATCTACACTGAAGCTTTCTTT. It codes for CASSQPGQIYTEAFF.

Details on this clonotype: Being one base from a much bigger clone, this may be a read error. The chain employs TRBV18 and TRBJ2-7, with D unresolved. Germline V CDR1 and CDR2: KGHSH, LQKENI. V dropped 2 bases and J dropped 6 bases, with 8 bases sitting between them. This CDR3 spans 12 amino acids. CDR3 region: CASSPGLVEQYF. In DNA, the CDR3 is TGTGCCAGCTCACCAGGGCTGGTCGAGCAGTACTTC. The full variable domain, its missing parts supplied by reference TRBV18 and TRBJ2-7, is NAGVMQNPRHLVRRRGQEARLRCSPMKGHSHVYWYRQLPEEGLKFMVYLQKENIIDESGMPKERFSAEFPKEGPSILRIQQVVRGDSAAYFCASSPGLVEQYFGPGTRLTVT.

A few counts support this clonotype. V is TRBV4-1 and J is TRBJ1-6, with 7 bases aligning to TRBD1. Germline assignment: CDR1 MGHRA and CDR2 YSYEKL. The CDR3 is 14 residues long. J lost 9 bases, V lost 1 base, and 3 bases had no gene match. The chain's CDR3 is CASSQGTGRSPLHF. The CDR3, as DNA: TGCGCCAGCAGCCAAGGGACAGGCCGTTCACCCCTCCACTTT.

This clonotype has only a few counts. The V gene is TRBV28, the J gene TRBJ1-6, with D possibly being TRBD1 (6 bases). Germline loops: CDR1 MDHEN, CDR2 SYDVKM. Trimming pared 6 bases from V and 5 bases from J, leaving 11 bases between. This CDR3 is built from 14 residues. This CDR3 reads CASRSTGNNSPLHF. In nucleotides, the CDR3 is TGTGCCAGCAGGTCAACAGGGAATAATTCACCCCTCCACTTT.

The chain joins TRBV24-1 to TRBJ2-1; D remains ambiguous. CDR3 length: 16 residues. V was shortened by 3 bases and J by 7 bases, with 18 bases between the two germline ends. Germline CDR1 and CDR2: KGHDR and SFDVKD. CDR3 sequence: CATSDPGYTDVNEQFF. DNA for the CDR3: TGTGCCACCAGTGATCCCGGGTATACAGATGTAAATGAGCAGTTCTTC.

The chain joins TRBV29-1 to TRBJ1-1; 10 bases are shared with TRBD1. There are 14 residues in the CDR3. Per germline, CDR1 SQVTM and CDR2 ANQGSEA. Unmatched junction bases numbered 4, after V lost 3 bases and J lost 3 bases. CDR3 amino acids: CSVEPGTGDTEAFF. Written as DNA, the CDR3 is TGCAGCGTTGAGCCCGGGACAGGGGACACTGAAGCTTTCTTT. Full variable domain (remainder filled in from reference TRBV29-1 and TRBJ1-1): SAVISQKPSRDICQRGTSLTIQCQVDSQVTMMFWYRQQPGQSLTLIATANQGSEATYESGFVIDKFPISRPNLTFSTLTVSNMSPEDSSIYLCSVEPGTGDTEAFFGQGTRLTVV.

This clonotype has only a few counts. The gene calls are TRBV28 and TRBJ2-1; tentatively, D is TRBD1 or TRBD2 (6 bases each). There are 16 residues in the CDR3. The V end lost 3 bases, the J end lost 4 bases, and 16 bases lay between the germline ends. From germline, CDR1 is MDHEN and CDR2 SYDVKM. The CDR3 nucleotides read TGTGCCAGCAGTTTTAACGGGGGCGGGTTTTACAATGAGCAGTTCTTC. The encoded protein is CASSFNGGGFYNEQFF.